The 29 T cell receptor beta chains below come from one sample, sequenced in a study of CD8 T cells in Susac syndrome. With random hexamers, reverse transcription was performed on about 0.5 to 1 ug of RNA. Using its own MiXCR run on the immunoSEQ multiplex PCR reads, TCRdb lists one record per CDR3 protein. Of 160,000 or so distinct CDR3 sequences in the sample, 94% were seen once. The specimen sequenced was CD4+ T cells from PBMCs. These receptors all come from a human donor with multiple sclerosis.

V gene TRBV3-1 combines with J gene TRBJ1-1, with D possibly matching TRBD1 (5 bases). V was cut by 0 bases and J by 10 bases, with 15 bases left in between. Germline CDR1 reads LGHDT; CDR2 reads YNNKEL (reference sequence). The CDR3 spans 14 residues. Written as DNA, the CDR3 is TGTGCCAGCAGCCAAGATAGGTCAGGGTATAGAGCTTTCTTT. It is translated as CASSQDRSGYRAFF. The full variable domain, rest sourced from reference TRBV3-1 and TRBJ1-1, is DTAVSQTPKYLVTQMGNDKSIKCEQNLGHDTMYWYKQDSKKFLKIMFSYNNKELIINETVPNRFSPKSPDKAHLNLHINSLELGDSAVYFCASSQDRSGYRAFFGQGTRLTVV.

This chain joins TRBV7-9 and TRBJ1-4; 7 bases agree with TRBD1. The length of the CDR3 is 15 residues. CDR1 is SEHNR, CDR2 FQNEAQ, per germline (reference sequence). The junction had 10 bases not matched to a gene; V was cut back by 5 bases and J by 7 bases. The DNA of the CDR3 is TGTGCCAGCAGCGTCCTGGGGGGACAGTCTGAAAAACTGTTTTTT. This gives the protein CASSVLGGQSEKLFF.

The chain has TRBV20-1 and TRBJ2-3, with D tentatively TRBD1 (6 bases). Deletions cut 0 bases from V and 0 bases from J, with 10 bases between. The CDR3 runs 15 residues. CDR1 and CDR2 from the germline V gene are DFQATT and SNEGSKA (reference sequence). CDR3 DNA sequence: TGCAGTGCTAGAGAGACAGGTTCTAGCACAGATACGCAGTATTTT. It is translated as CSARETGSSTDTQYF.

The J gene is TRBJ2-3, the V gene TRBV7-6, with unresolved D. The CDR3 extends over 12 amino acids. Germline lookup yields CDR1 SGHVS and CDR2 FNYEAQ. V lost 5 bases to trimming and J lost 6 bases, with 9 bases between them. For the CDR3, the DNA is TGTGCCAGCAGCCGTTCTCGGGATACGCAGTATTTT. Its translation: CASSRSRDTQYF.

The chain couples TRBV4-2 to TRBJ1-4; D unclear. V lost 2 bases and J 15 bases, leaving 16 bases between the germline ends. Germline CDR1 is LGHNA and CDR2 is YNFKEQ. The CDR3 is 13 amino acids. The chain's CDR3 is CASSQPDYSVMFF. CDR3 in DNA: TGTGCCAGCAGCCAACCAGATTACAGCGTCATGTTTTTT.

With regard to this clonotype: Because the CDR3 is missing its conserved closing phenylalanine or tryptophan, this is likely a read error. Because the CDR3's place on the DNA is in doubt, the DNA is left out and the CDR3 is given as listed by TCRdb. CDR3 sequence: CASSLGREGVKLSV. The chain has TRBV7-9 and TRBJ1-1. The germline gives CDR1 SEHNR, CDR2 FQNEAQ (reference sequence). The CDR3 comprises 14 residues, both ends counted.

The chain is built from TRBV7-2 and TRBJ1-1, with 8 bases lining up with TRBD1. V lost 5 bases, J lost 4 bases, and 6 bases stayed unmatched. The V gene's germline CDR1 is SGHTA and CDR2 FQGNSA. CDR3 length: 14 residues. CDR3 loop: CASSPQGGSTEAFF. The CDR3 DNA is TGTGCCAGCAGCCCACAGGGGGGGAGCACTGAAGCTTTCTTT. Together with reference TRBV7-2 and TRBJ1-1, the CDR3 gives the full variable domain: GAGVSQSPSNKVTEKGKDVELRCDPISGHTALYWYRQSLGQGLEFLIYFQGNSAPDKSGLPSDRFSAERTGGSVSTLTIQRTQQEDSAVYLCASSPQGGSTEAFFGQGTRLTVV.

This sequence joins TRBV7-2 and TRBJ1-2, with 7 bases aligning to TRBD1. With V trimmed by 4 bases and J by 4 bases, 9 bases remained unmatched. Germline values: CDR1 SGHTA, CDR2 FQGNSA. The CDR3 has 15 residues. CDR3 nucleotides: TGTGCCAGCAGCTCGAAACAGGGGCTTCTCTATGGCTACACCTTC. This codes for CASSSKQGLLYGYTF.

The genes are TRBV29-1 and TRBJ2-3; TRBD1 might be the D (5 bases). V lost 6 bases to trimming and J lost 0 bases, with 22 bases between them. The CDR3 has 17 amino acids. CDR1 SQVTM and CDR2 ANQGSEA come from the germline V gene. The CDR3 DNA is TGCAGCGTAGAAAACACCCTTCAGGGCTCTAGCACAGATACGCAGTATTTT. Translation: CSVENTLQGSSTDTQYF.

The chain has TRBV20-1 and TRBJ2-7, with D possibly being TRBD2 (7 bases). The CDR3 has 13 amino acids. Germline CDR1 DFQATT, CDR2 SNEGSKA (reference sequence). The germline V and J ends were trimmed by 6 bases and 5 bases, with 17 bases remaining between them. Here the CDR3 reads CSALRGGGDEQYF. CDR3 DNA sequence: TGCAGTGCCCTCCGCGGAGGGGGGGACGAGCAGTACTTC.

V is TRBV5-1 and J is TRBJ2-1; D unresolved. This CDR3 spans 13 amino acids. From germline, CDR1 is SGHRS and CDR2 YFSETQ. Trimming took off 0 bases at V and 9 bases at J, with 10 bases between the two ends. The CDR3 loop reads CASSLEYGGEQFF. CDR3 coding DNA: TGCGCCAGCAGCTTGGAATACGGTGGTGAGCAGTTCTTC.

V and J are TRBV14 and TRBJ2-3; D gene uncertain. The CDR3 is 12 residues long. CDR1 and CDR2 (germline): SGHDN, FVKESK. With 4 bases removed from V and 7 bases from J, the gap between germline ends came to 9 bases. CDR3 loop: CASSPQHHTQYF. In DNA form, the CDR3 reads TGTGCCAGCAGCCCTCAACACCATACGCAGTATTTT.

This rearrangement joins TRBV2 to TRBJ2-5; D not certain. Germline V gene data show CDR1 as SNHLY and CDR2 as FYNNEI. V was clipped by 5 bases and J by 3 bases, with 13 bases between them. CDR3 length: 14 residues. The CDR3: CASSPREPKETQYF. The CDR3 nucleotides are TGTGCCAGCAGTCCTCGAGAACCGAAAGAGACCCAGTACTTC.

The chain combines TRBV10-3 with TRBJ2-7, with a possible D match to TRBD1 (6 bases). The germline CDR1 and CDR2 sequences are ENHRY and SYGVKD. Trimming pared 2 bases from V and 7 bases from J, leaving 6 bases between. The CDR3 contains 11 residues. The CDR3 nucleotides are TGTGCCATCAGTGAGCAGGGGGAGCAGTACTTC. Its translation: CAISEQGEQYF.

The gene calls are TRBV24-1 and TRBJ2-1; 9 nucleotides agree with TRBD1. Trimming at V came to 9 bases and at J to 6 bases, leaving 8 bases not matched to a gene. The CDR3 sequence is 14 residues long. Per the germline V gene, CDR1 is KGHDR and CDR2 is SFDVKD. This chain's CDR3 is CATSGTGSRNEQFF. Written as DNA, the CDR3 is TGTGCCACCTCCGGGACAGGGTCTCGCAATGAGCAGTTCTTC.

The chain links TRBV30 to TRBJ2-4; D perhaps matches TRBD1 (7 bases). The germline V gene encodes CDR1 GTSNPN and CDR2 SVGIG (reference sequence). V was shortened by 3 bases and J by 7 bases, with 13 bases between the two germline ends. This CDR3 spans 13 amino acids. The CDR3 DNA sequence: TGTGCCTGGAGGTCCCCAGGGGGGAACATTCAGTACTTC. The encoded protein is CAWRSPGGNIQYF.

The chain carries TRBV28 and TRBJ2-7; D might be TRBD1 or TRBD2, each matching 7 bases. Trimming took 8 bases from V and 7 from J, leaving 21 bases between them. This CDR3 comprises 14 residues. The germline gives CDR1 MDHEN, CDR2 SYDVKM. The CDR3 here is CASAFRGRGGEQYF. The CDR3 DNA follows: TGTGCCAGCGCCTTTCGGGGCAGGGGGGGGGAGCAGTACTTC.

The gene calls are TRBV4-2 and TRBJ1-2; D possibly corresponds to TRBD1 (5 bases). Per germline, CDR1 LGHNA and CDR2 YNFKEQ. The CDR3 sequence is 14 residues long. Trimming left V 2 bases short and J 10 bases short, with 17 bases between. The DNA of the CDR3 is TGTGCCAGCAGCCAAAATACAGGCCCCTTTCCCTACACCTTC. Translation gives CASSQNTGPFPYTF.

The chain employs TRBV5-1 and TRBJ1-1; D gene unclear. CDR3 length: 13 amino acids. Germline loops: CDR1 SGHRS, CDR2 YFSETQ. Trimming removed 5 bases at V and 1 base at J, with 9 bases between. CDR3 nucleotide sequence: TGCGCCAGCAGGGGGATTGGGAACACTGAAGCTTTCTTT. It encodes CASRGIGNTEAFF.

The rearrangement joins TRBV6-5 to TRBJ2-6, with TRBD1 matching over 12 bases. The CDR3 contains 18 residues. From germline, CDR1 is MNHEY and CDR2 SVGAGI. Unmatched junction bases numbered 4, after V lost 2 bases and J lost 2 bases. The CDR3 sequence: CASSYGDRGRAGANVLTF. As DNA, the CDR3 is TGTGCCAGCAGTTACGGGGACAGGGGGCGAGCTGGGGCCAACGTCCTGACTTTC.

The gene calls are TRBV6-5 and TRBJ1-2, with 7 bases lining up with TRBD1. The CDR3 consists of 14 residues. With 6 bases clipped from V and 8 bases from J, the junction kept 12 bases outside the gene matches. Germline V CDR1 and CDR2: MNHEY, SVGAGI. CDR3 nucleotides: TGTGCCAGCAGAACTTCCCGACAGGGAGGCGGCTACACCTTC. Translation: CASRTSRQGGGYTF.

The chain is built from TRBV7-9 and TRBJ1-1; D uncertain. V dropped 5 bases and J dropped 5 bases, with 18 bases sitting between them. Per germline, CDR1 SEHNR and CDR2 FQNEAQ (reference sequence). This CDR3 region has 15 residues. CDR3 DNA sequence: TGTGCCAGCAGCCCAAACCTAGGGCGAAAAACTGAAGCTTTCTTT. Amino acid sequence: CASSPNLGRKTEAFF.

This clonotype was observed a single time. The rearrangement joins TRBV20-1 to TRBJ2-7; TRBD2 might be the D (5 bases). Trimming stripped 3 bases from V and 7 bases from J, with 16 bases between. The CDR3 is made up of 13 amino acids. The germline V gene encodes CDR1 DFQATT and CDR2 SNEGSKA (reference sequence). The CDR3: CSARGPTGWEQYF. The CDR3 DNA reads TGCAGTGCTAGGGGCCCTACGGGGTGGGAGCAGTACTTC.

The rearrangement links TRBV12-3 or TRBV12-4 to TRBJ1-2; tentatively, D is TRBD1 (6 bases). This CDR3 contains 13 residues. V dropped 2 bases and J dropped 3 bases, with 7 bases sitting between them. The CDR3 coding sequence is TGTGCCAGCAGTTTACAGGGGTACTATGGCTACACCTTC. It specifies CASSLQGYYGYTF.

The rearrangement joins TRBV2 to TRBJ2-7; TRBD2 aligns across 14 bases. CDR3 length equals 17 residues. The germline CDR1 and CDR2 sequences are SNHLY and FYNNEI. The V gene end was trimmed by 7 bases and the J gene end by 4 bases; junction bases not matched to a gene: 12. CDR3 DNA sequence: TGTGCCAGCACTGATCCGGGACTAGCGGGAGTGGGGTACGAGCAGTACTTC. Translating gives CASTDPGLAGVGYEQYF.

The V gene is TRBV18, the J gene TRBJ1-1, with 8 bases lining up with TRBD1. The germline gives CDR1 KGHSH, CDR2 LQKENI. There are 14 residues in the CDR3. V dropped 3 bases and J dropped 8; count of bases not matched to a gene: 8. Here the CDR3 DNA reads TGTGCCAGCTCACCCCCAGCGGACAGGGCGGAAGCTTTCTTT. Its protein product is CASSPPADRAEAFF.

The chain combines TRBV7-9 with TRBJ2-2; D is unresolved. V gave up 1 base and J gave up 4 bases, with 7 bases separating them. The germline CDR1 and CDR2 sequences are SEHNR and FQNEAQ (reference sequence). This CDR3 has 14 amino acids. The CDR3 region is CASSLGVSTGELFF. The DNA of the CDR3 is TGTGCCAGCAGCTTAGGAGTATCCACCGGGGAGCTGTTTTTT.

V gene TRBV6-4 combines with J gene TRBJ2-1; perhaps TRBD2 as D (5 bases). Germline V gene data show CDR1 as MRHNA and CDR2 as SNTAGT. The CDR3 spans 17 residues. Trimming removed 2 bases at V and 9 bases at J, with 23 bases between. CDR3 region: CASSDPPAVGSRFEQFF. The CDR3 DNA reads TGTGCCAGCAGTGACCCCCCAGCGGTGGGAAGTAGGTTTGAGCAGTTCTTC.

V and J are TRBV12-5 and TRBJ2-5, with D unclear. V lost 4 bases and J 5 bases, leaving 11 bases between the germline ends. CDR1 and CDR2 from the germline V gene are LGHNT and FRNRAP. This CDR3 comprises 13 residues. CDR3 sequence: CASGSGGGETQYF. The CDR3 DNA sequence: TGTGCTAGTGGTTCCGGTGGTGGGGAGACCCAGTACTTC.